This TCR beta chain derives from a study of shared clonotypes between healthy human individuals. In the study overall: Ranging from 18 to 49 in age, donors were a couple of women and a few men.

Sequencing used immunoSEQ multiplex PCR; TCRdb keeps in-frame clones, though not all of them. The sample has 2 million to 2.5 million clones, almost 96% seen once. The V end was cut by 6 bases, the J end by 5 bases, with 13 bases between. Per the germline V gene, CDR1 is MDHEN and CDR2 is SYDVKM. CDR3 length equals 13 residues. Points on this clone: Its antigen is as yet unknown.

Study findings and constraints: Estimated richness was generally greater in naive than memory subsets. Sharing of clonotypes among donors was expected to vary with sequencing depth.

Division of CD4+ cells produced a CD45RA+ naive subset and a CD45RA-negative memory subset. This clonotype was obtained from a man aged 18 to 30 in good health. V and J are TRBV28 and TRBJ2-5, with D possibly matching TRBD1 (5 bases). The sequenced material came from naive CD4+ T cells sorted from blood. Subset indicated: CD45RA+ positively selected. Written as DNA, the CDR3 is TGTGCCAGCAGCCTCCACAAGGGGGAGACCCAGTACTTC. It is translated as CASSLHKGETQYF.